This T cell receptor beta chain stems from a study of molecular identifiers for immune sequencing clone quantification (dated by TCRdb to the late 2010s). Concerning the study at large: For a replicate experiment, RNA from around 20,000 or 100,000 naive CD8 T cells was divided into five aliquots, of which four were sequenced. This methods study used CD8 T cells to benchmark TCR RNA copy counting and molecular-identifier clustering-based TCR repertoire sequencing (MIDCIRS). General conclusions and limits of the study: Naive libraries contained spiked-in Jurkat TCR RNA (approximately nine copies' worth), which is not part of the donor repertoire. Even against a background of about a million naive CD8 T cells, spiked-in Jurkat TCR RNA amounting to a single cell's worth was reported to be detectable. Modeling indicated approximately 2.7 TCR RNA copies recovered per cell, compared with about 10 by digital PCR, which implies a capture efficiency of approximately 29%. Highly expanded clone sizes could be underestimated because identical TCR molecules may share a barcode. When barcode sub-clustering was left out, chimeric consensus sequences inflated TCR diversity, with chimeras reaching as high as 47%. In CMV-specific effector cells, over 97% of molecules were held by clones above 20 RNA copies, whereas under 1% of molecules were held by such clones in naive cells.

Libraries were constructed by PCR. The reads were generated on a NextSeq 500. Bulk TCR libraries were made following a previously described method, with the TCR primers given in Table S5. The Qiagen AllPrep DNA/RNA kit was used to purify total RNA. Before any analysis, reads coming from multiple sequencing runs of the same library were combined into one pool. The study's own analysis went as follows. Reads were retained only if an exact TCR constant sequence was present, and the retained reads were trimmed to 150 nt and grouped according to their 12-nt molecular barcodes. Reads inside each barcode group were sub-clustered using a 15% Levenshtein threshold, and a quality-weighted consensus sequence was constructed for each RNA molecule. Non-functional sequences were removed, as were lower-count sequences one edit away from another. Based on fitting two negative binomial distributions, any barcode sub-cluster with under 20% of the maximum read count was discarded. The public reads were run again by TCRdb, first through fastp at Q25 and then through MiXCR, and only productive beta chains were kept. Rows with a matching CDR3 protein are joined into one entry that keeps the most common DNA and genes. Here the V and J calls rest on TCRdb's processing, not on the authors' analysis. Recorded for this sample are a few hundred thousand distinct CDR3 sequences; 24% of them occurred a single time. The ten largest clones take up 0.74% of the sample.

Clipping removes 2 bases from V and 1 base from J, with 4 as the unmatched junction base count. The CDR3 numbers 15 residues from cysteine through phenylalanine. This entry keeps only the CDR3 DNA: 45 bases, framed from base 1. The germline V gene yields MNHEY for CDR1 and SVGEGT for CDR2. Naive CD8 T cell libraries were made from around 18,000 to 910,000 sorted cells using 10%, 30% or 50% of purified RNA. Naive CD8 T cells were FACS-sorted as CD8+CD4-CCR7+CD45RA+ on a BD FACSAria II into RLT Plus buffer. Detection sensitivity was tested by spiking Jurkat RNA equal to some 11 TCR copies' worth into samples containing roughly 19,000-1,100,000 naive CD8 T cells. CD8 T cells were enriched with RosetteSep CD8+ T Cell Enrichment Cocktail and Ficoll-Paque, followed by ACK red cell lysis. This clonotype was counted between two and nine times. The antigen this receptor binds is unknown. No per-base quality is available; no much larger clone lies one base away.

This receptor was identified in a human donor in good health. Some libraries in this study had Jurkat cell RNA spiked in. The sequencing input was naive CD8+ T cells from blood, with Jurkat cell RNA spiked in. This specimen's cell subset or site label, interpreted: FACS-sorted CD8+CD4-CCR7+CD45RA+ naive T cells. The chain was built from TRBV6-2 or TRBV6-3 and TRBJ2-7; 8 bases in between match TRBD1. The CDR3 has the sequence CASSYPRQGSYEQYF. The sequence in DNA is TGTGCCAGCAGTTACCCCCGACAGGGGTCCTACGAGCAGTACTTC.